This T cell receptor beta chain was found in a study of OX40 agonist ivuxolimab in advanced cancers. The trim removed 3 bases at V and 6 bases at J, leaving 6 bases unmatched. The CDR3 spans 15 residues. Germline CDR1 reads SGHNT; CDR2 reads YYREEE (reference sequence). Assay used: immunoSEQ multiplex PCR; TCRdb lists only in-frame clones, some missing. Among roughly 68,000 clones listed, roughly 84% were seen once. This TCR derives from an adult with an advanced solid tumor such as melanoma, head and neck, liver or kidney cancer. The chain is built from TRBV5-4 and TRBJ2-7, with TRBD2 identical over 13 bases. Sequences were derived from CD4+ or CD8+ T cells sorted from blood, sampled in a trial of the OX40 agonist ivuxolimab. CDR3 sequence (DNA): TGTGCCAGCAGCTCCGGACTAGCGGGAGTCTCCGAGCAGTACTTC. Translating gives CASSSGLAGVSEQYF.